These 19 T cell receptor beta chains were all obtained from the same sample, sequenced in a study of blood T cell repertoires in COVID-19. This table comes from immunoSEQ multiplex PCR, and its TCRdb copy is limited to in-frame clones, with some not included. Here the sample spans 150,000 to 250,000 clones, 94% being singletons. Sequences were obtained from peripheral blood. These receptors were taken from a man under 40 with COVID-19, enrolled during active disease.

The gene calls are TRBV6-6 and TRBJ1-2; 11 nucleotides line up with TRBD1. Trimming cost V 8 bases and J 6 bases; bases outside gene matches: 2. Germline CDR1 and CDR2: MNHNY and SVGAGI (reference sequence). This CDR3 is built from 12 residues. Here the CDR3 DNA reads TGTGCCAGCTGGACAGGGGGCAATGGCTACACCTTC. It yields the protein CASWTGGNGYTF.

The rearrangement uses TRBV5-5 and TRBJ1-1, with TRBD1 identical over 9 bases. Trimming cost V 1 base and J 7 bases; bases outside gene matches: 5. This CDR3 has 14 amino acids. Germline V gene lookup returns CDR1 SGHKS and CDR2 YYEKEE (reference sequence). This chain's CDR3 is CASSLWGQGDEAFF. Here the CDR3 DNA reads TGTGCCAGCAGCTTGTGGGGACAGGGTGATGAAGCTTTCTTT.

CDR3 bases: TGTGCCAGCAGTCTGAGCGGGGGGGGCCTGGCAGATACGCAGTATTTT. The encoded protein is CASSLSGGGLADTQYF. The chain combines TRBV6-4 with TRBJ2-3; 10 bases fit TRBD2. Per germline, CDR1 MRHNA and CDR2 SNTAGT. The CDR3 consists of 16 residues. J lost 4 bases, V lost 5 bases, and 9 bases had no gene match.

V gene TRBV20-1 combines with J gene TRBJ1-2; unclear D gene. V lost 4 bases and J lost 1, with 7 bases in between. CDR1 DFQATT and CDR2 SNEGSKA come from the germline V gene (reference sequence). This CDR3 has 12 amino acids. For the CDR3, the DNA is TGCAGTGCTAATGACATTAACTATGGCTACACCTTC. Translating it yields CSANDINYGYTF.

The genes are TRBV4-1 and TRBJ1-2; a weak D match, TRBD1 (6 bases). CDR1 is MGHRA and CDR2 is YSYEKL in the germline V gene. The CDR3 is made up of 15 amino acids. V lost 4 bases, J lost 2 bases, and 14 bases lay in between. The CDR3 region has the DNA TGCGCCAGCAGCCCTACGGGACAATTGAACTATGGCTACACCTTC. This encodes CASSPTGQLNYGYTF.

This rearrangement joins TRBV7-3 to TRBJ1-1, with 7 bases matching TRBD1. V lost 5 bases, J lost 6 bases, and 12 bases stayed unmatched. Germline V gives CDR1 SGHTA, CDR2 FQGTGA. This CDR3 spans 15 amino acids. This chain's CDR3 is CASSLNPTGYAEAFF. The CDR3 region has the DNA TGTGCCAGCAGCCTCAATCCGACAGGGTACGCTGAAGCTTTCTTT. The whole variable domain, filled in from reference TRBV7-3 and TRBJ1-1, reads GAGVSQTPSNKVTEKGKYVELRCDPISGHTALYWYRQSLGQGPEFLIYFQGTGAADDSGLPNDRFFAVRPEGSVSTLKIQRTERGDSAVYLCASSLNPTGYAEAFFGQGTRLTVV.

The chain recombines TRBV6-4 with TRBJ2-2; D is uncertain. The CDR3 consists of 15 residues. Between the trimmed V and J ends, which lost 6 bases and 0 bases, there was a span of 11 bases. Germline CDR1 reads MRHNA; CDR2 reads SNTAGT. CDR3 sequence reads: CASSATFSNTGELFF. CDR3 nucleotide sequence: TGTGCCAGCAGCGCTACCTTCTCGAACACCGGGGAGCTGTTTTTT.

This clone was seen only once. V and J are TRBV18 and TRBJ2-7, with a weak D call TRBD1 (5 bases). The germline V gene has CDR1 KGHSH and CDR2 LQKENI. The CDR3 sequence is 12 residues long. The ends were cut back, 3 bases at V and 3 bases at J, with 6 bases in the middle. The CDR3 DNA reads as TGTGCCAGCTCACCGGACATCTACGAGCAGTACTTC. The encoded protein is CASSPDIYEQYF.

The rearrangement links TRBV9 to TRBJ2-1; TRBD2 matches at 7 bases. V trimming: 3 bases; J trimming: 4 bases; junction bases outside the gene matches: 10. Germline-derived CDR1 and CDR2 are SGDLS and YYNGEE. This CDR3 contains 16 residues. The CDR3, as DNA: TGTGCCAGCAGCGCCTCTCTAGCGGAGCTATACAATGAGCAGTTCTTC. This encodes CASSASLAELYNEQFF.

The CDR3 is CASSLGPGGETQYF. As DNA, the CDR3 is TGCGCCAGCAGCCTGGGACCGGGGGGTGAGACCCAGTACTTC. This chain joins TRBV4-1 and TRBJ2-5; 7 bases agree with TRBD2. The CDR3 has 14 amino acids. Per germline, CDR1 MGHRA and CDR2 YSYEKL. With V trimmed by 4 bases and J by 5 bases, 7 bases remained unmatched.

The CDR3 region is CAWSTGEDSPLHF. CDR3 nucleotide sequence: TGTGCCTGGAGTACCGGGGAGGACTCACCCCTCCACTTT. J is TRBJ1-6 and V is TRBV30; D uncertain. Per germline, CDR1 GTSNPN and CDR2 SVGIG (reference sequence). The V gene lost 2 bases and the J gene lost 10 bases, with 12 bases spanning the gap. This CDR3 is built from 13 residues.

This chain connects TRBV10-3 to TRBJ1-5; D is unresolved. CDR1 is ENHRY, CDR2 SYGVKD, per germline. The CDR3 sequence is 13 residues long. Trimming removed 4 bases from V and 3 bases from J, with 7 bases in between. CDR3 bases: TGTGCCATCAGTGTCGACAACAATCAGCCCCAGCATTTT. Its protein product is CAISVDNNQPQHF.

The chain is built from TRBV3-1 (or the pseudogene TRBV3-2) and TRBJ2-1; a possible D gene is TRBD1 (6 bases). This CDR3 contains 14 residues. The germline V gene has CDR1 LGHDT and CDR2 YNNKEL (reference sequence). V gave up 4 bases and J gave up 4 bases, with 11 bases separating them. The CDR3: CASSPEGVYNEQFF. CDR3 DNA sequence: TGTGCCAGCAGCCCCGAGGGGGTTTACAATGAGCAGTTCTTC.

The chain employs TRBV6-5 and TRBJ1-2; a possible D gene is TRBD1 (6 bases). The germline CDR1 and CDR2 sequences are MNHEY and SVGAGI. Trimming shortened V by 4 bases and J by 7 bases, and 13 bases separated the two germline ends. The CDR3 contains 13 residues. CDR3 loop: CASSSTTGSGYTF. CDR3 DNA: TGTGCCAGCAGTTCCACGACAGGTTCTGGCTACACCTTC.

The chain recombines TRBV7-3 with TRBJ2-7, with D possibly being TRBD1 (5 bases). Trimming took off 5 bases at V and 2 bases at J, with 13 bases between the two ends. The CDR3 consists of 14 residues. Germline V CDR1 and CDR2: SGHTA, FQGTGA. The DNA of the CDR3 is TGTGCCAGCAGCACTACGCAGGGCCCCTACGAGCAGTACTTC. It translates to CASSTTQGPYEQYF.

This chain links TRBV12-3 or TRBV12-4 with TRBJ1-2, with D possibly TRBD1 on 6 matching bases. The V gene lost 1 base and the J gene lost 10 bases, with 7 bases spanning the gap. The CDR3 covers 11 residues. CDR3 region: CASSLGGHYTF. The CDR3 bases are TGTGCCAGCAGTTTAGGGGGGCACTACACCTTC.

The V call is TRBV19, the J call TRBJ2-3; D remains unclear. V was cut by 3 bases and J by 3 bases, with 10 bases left in between. CDR1 LNHDA and CDR2 SQIVND come from the germline V gene (reference sequence). The CDR3 contains 14 residues. CDR3 loop: CASSIQAGTDTQYF. DNA of the CDR3: TGTGCCAGTAGTATCCAGGCTGGAACAGATACGCAGTATTTT.

The V gene is TRBV7-9, the J gene TRBJ1-1; tentative D call: TRBD1 (6 bases). V gave up 5 bases and J gave up 5 bases, with 15 bases separating them. The CDR3 runs 14 residues. Germline V gives CDR1 SEHNR, CDR2 FQNEAQ (reference sequence). CDR3 in amino acids: CASSPSQGSTEAFF. The CDR3 bases are TGTGCCAGCAGCCCCAGCCAGGGGAGTACTGAAGCTTTCTTT. Based on the CDR3 plus reference TRBV7-9 and TRBJ1-1, the full variable domain is DTGVSQNPRHKITKRGQNVTFRCDPISEHNRLYWYRQTLGQGPEFLTYFQNEAQLEKSRLLSDRFSAERPKGSFSTLEIQRTEQGDSAMYLCASSPSQGSTEAFFGQGTRLTVV.

The chain links TRBV5-1 to TRBJ2-3, with 13 bases aligning to TRBD2. CDR3 length: 16 residues. Germline V gives CDR1 SGHRS, CDR2 YFSETQ. The trim removed 4 bases at V and 4 bases at J, leaving 6 bases unmatched. CDR3 loop: CASSPLAGGLADTQYF. In nucleotides, the CDR3 is TGCGCCAGCAGCCCACTAGCGGGGGGGCTCGCAGATACGCAGTATTTT.